The rows below give T cell receptor beta chains drawn from one sample of a study of blood T cell repertoires in COVID-19. Generated by immunoSEQ multiplex PCR, the TCRdb table keeps only in-frame clones and is missing some. There are 250,000 or so clones in the sample; about 85% occur only once, and 10% to 13% lies in the top ten. Sequenced input: PBMCs or T cells enriched from blood (not recorded which). All receptors derive from a man in his thirties or forties who had recovered from COVID-19. CDR3s include the opening cysteine and the closing phenylalanine or tryptophan. A D gene is named only where the DNA matches it firmly. Some rows have no size entry. The others give once, few or many, or a class for an expanded clone.

v_call: TRBV18; j_call: TRBJ2-5; clone_size: .; d_call: .; cdr3_aa: CASSPSQETQYF; cdr3_nt: TGTGCCAGCTCACCCAGCCAAGAGACCCAGTACTTC
v_call: TRBV5-4; j_call: TRBJ1-1; clone_size: once; d_call: TRBD1; cdr3_aa: CASSLEGQGRILAFF; cdr3_nt: TGTGCCAGCAGCTTGGAAGGACAGGGGAGAATTCTTGCTTTCTTT
v_call: TRBV6-5; j_call: TRBJ1-5; clone_size: .; d_call: TRBD1; cdr3_aa: CASGTGINQPQHF; cdr3_nt: TGTGCCAGCGGGACAGGGATCAATCAGCCCCAGCATTTT
v_call: TRBV5-4; j_call: TRBJ2-1; clone_size: .; d_call: TRBD2; cdr3_aa: CASSLGAGGPLGEQFF; cdr3_nt: TGTGCCAGCAGCTTGGGAGCGGGAGGGCCTCTCGGTGAGCAGTTCTTC
v_call: TRBV7-2; j_call: TRBJ1-2; clone_size: .; d_call: .; cdr3_aa: CASSLSVSYGYTF; cdr3_nt: TGTGCCAGCAGCTTATCAGTAAGCTATGGCTACACCTTC
v_call: TRBV5-1; j_call: TRBJ2-1; clone_size: .; d_call: TRBD2; cdr3_aa: CASSPSGASYNEQFF; cdr3_nt: TGCGCCAGCAGCCCTAGCGGGGCCTCCTACAATGAGCAGTTCTTC
v_call: TRBV10-2; j_call: TRBJ1-1; clone_size: .; d_call: .; cdr3_aa: CATGPRRAEAFF; cdr3_nt: TGCGCCACCGGGCCCAGGAGGGCTGAAGCTTTCTTT
v_call: TRBV29-1; j_call: TRBJ2-3; clone_size: .; d_call: TRBD1; cdr3_aa: CSVRQGLRDTQYF; cdr3_nt: TGCAGCGTCCGACAGGGTCTCCGGGATACGCAGTATTTT
v_call: TRBV19; j_call: TRBJ2-2; clone_size: .; d_call: TRBD2; cdr3_aa: CASRGLAVTGELFF; cdr3_nt: TGTGCCAGTAGGGGACTAGCGGTCACCGGGGAGCTGTTTTTT
v_call: TRBV19; j_call: TRBJ2-1; clone_size: .; d_call: TRBD1; cdr3_aa: CASSIQGESYNEQFF; cdr3_nt: TGTGCCAGTAGTATCCAGGGGGAGTCCTACAATGAGCAGTTCTTC
v_call: TRBV10-3; j_call: TRBJ2-7; clone_size: .; d_call: .; cdr3_aa: CAIQQGYEQYF; cdr3_nt: TGTGCCATCCAGCAGGGTTACGAGCAGTACTTC
v_call: TRBV3-1/TRBV3-2; j_call: TRBJ1-2; clone_size: once; d_call: .; cdr3_aa: CASSQDLGADYGYTF; cdr3_nt: TGTGCCAGCAGCCAAGATCTTGGGGCAGACTATGGCTACACCTTC
v_call: TRBV5-1; j_call: TRBJ1-4; clone_size: .; d_call: .; cdr3_aa: CASSPDLPATNEKLFF; cdr3_nt: TGCGCCAGCAGCCCCGACTTGCCGGCAACTAATGAAAAACTGTTTTTT
v_call: TRBV6-5; j_call: TRBJ1-6; clone_size: .; d_call: .; cdr3_aa: CASRPGGVSPLHF; cdr3_nt: TGTGCCAGCAGACCGGGGGGTGTTTCACCCCTCCACTTT
v_call: TRBV5-1; j_call: TRBJ1-2; clone_size: few; d_call: .; cdr3_aa: CASSELYTF; cdr3_nt: TGCGCCAGCAGCGAGTTGTACACCTTC
v_call: TRBV29-1; j_call: TRBJ1-2; clone_size: .; d_call: TRBD1; cdr3_aa: CSGSQGANYGYTF; cdr3_nt: TGCAGCGGATCACAGGGGGCTAACTATGGCTACACCTTC
v_call: TRBV9; j_call: TRBJ1-2; clone_size: .; d_call: .; cdr3_aa: CASSKTGAYGYTF; cdr3_nt: TGTGCCAGCAGCAAGACAGGAGCCTATGGCTACACCTTC
v_call: TRBV7-9; j_call: TRBJ2-2; clone_size: .; d_call: .; cdr3_aa: CASNGGMGTGELFF; cdr3_nt: TGTGCCAGCAACGGGGGAATGGGCACCGGGGAGCTGTTTTTT
v_call: TRBV7-9; j_call: TRBJ2-7; clone_size: .; d_call: TRBD2; cdr3_aa: CASSHGGIYEQYF; cdr3_nt: TGTGCCAGCAGCCACGGGGGGATCTACGAGCAGTACTTC